The 18 T cell receptor beta chains reported below all come from one sample, sequenced in a study of shared clonotypes between healthy human individuals. TCRdb keeps only in-frame clones here, not all; method: immunoSEQ multiplex PCR. There are millions of clones in the sample; approximately 92% occur only once, and around 0.14% lies in the top ten. The sequenced material came from naive CD4+ T cells sorted from blood. Subset reported: CD45RA+ positively selected. The receptors come from a man aged 18 to 29 in good health.

The V gene is TRBV28, the J gene TRBJ2-7; D might be TRBD1 or TRBD2, each matching 5 bases. This CDR3 contains 13 residues. In germline, CDR1 is MDHEN, CDR2 SYDVKM. Deletions cut 5 bases from V and 2 bases from J, with 10 bases between. The CDR3 is CASSHGTTYEQYF. CDR3 nucleotide sequence: TGTGCCAGCAGTCACGGGACCACCTACGAGCAGTACTTC.

This clone was observed a single time. The same CDR3 arises from other DNA sequences in this sample as well. The chain links TRBV5-1 to TRBJ2-3; D call uncertain. Germline V CDR1 and CDR2: SGHRS, YFSETQ. V lost 0 bases to trimming and J lost 1 base, with 6 bases between them. This CDR3 contains 14 residues. The CDR3 sequence is CASSLGTGTDTQYF. The CDR3 region has the DNA TGCGCCAGCAGCTTGGGAACAGGCACAGATACGCAGTATTTT.

The chain links TRBV7-9 to TRBJ2-7, with 7 bases that match TRBD1. CDR1 SEHNR and CDR2 FQNEAQ come from the germline V gene (reference sequence). CDR3 length: 13 residues. V dropped 5 bases and J dropped 3; count of bases not matched to a gene: 4. The CDR3 bases are TGTGCCAGCAGCCAACGGACAGGCTACGAGCAGTACTTC. Protein sequence: CASSQRTGYEQYF.

This clone showed up just a few times. This chain links TRBV4-1 with TRBJ2-7, with D possibly TRBD2 on 5 matching bases. Trimming removed 0 bases at V and 3 bases at J, with 15 bases between. The CDR3 is 16 amino acids. Germline V gene data show CDR1 as MGHRA and CDR2 as YSYEKL. The CDR3 protein is CASSQDMTGNVYEQYF. In DNA form, the CDR3 reads TGCGCCAGCAGCCAAGATATGACGGGAAATGTCTACGAGCAGTACTTC.

CDR3 in DNA: TGTGCCAGCAGCCCGTTCTGGACTACCTCCTACGAGCAGTACTTC. It translates to CASSPFWTTSYEQYF. This chain uses TRBV27 with TRBJ2-7; perhaps TRBD2 as D (6 bases). V lost 6 bases and J 0 bases, leaving 15 bases between the germline ends. Germline values: CDR1 MNHEY, CDR2 SMNVEV (reference sequence). The CDR3 sequence is 15 residues long.

This rearrangement joins TRBV13 to TRBJ2-7; TRBD1 might be the D (6 bases). The CDR3 contains 15 residues. Germline values: CDR1 PRHDT, CDR2 FYEKMQ (reference sequence). V lost 5 bases and J lost 6, with 20 bases in between. This CDR3 is CASSPLGQKPFEQYF. The CDR3, as DNA: TGTGCCAGCAGCCCCCTCGGACAGAAGCCCTTCGAGCAGTACTTC.

The chain is built from TRBV10-3 and TRBJ1-3; no definite D call. V was trimmed by 2 bases and J by 4 bases, leaving 9 bases between them. This CDR3 is built from 14 residues. Germline V gene sequence: CDR1 ENHRY, CDR2 SYGVKD. CDR3 in amino acids: CAISETVSGNTIYF. CDR3 bases: TGTGCCATCAGTGAGACCGTATCAGGAAACACCATATATTTT.

The CDR3 region is CASSLDRVWGFF. DNA for the CDR3: TGTGCCAGCAGCTTGGACAGGGTTTGGGGTTTCTTC. The genes are TRBV7-9 and TRBJ2-1; 8 bases map to TRBD1. This CDR3 comprises 12 residues. The ends lost 3 bases at V and 16 bases at J; junction bases unmatched: 8. CDR1 is SEHNR and CDR2 is FQNEAQ in the germline V gene (reference sequence).

The chain uses TRBV27 and TRBJ1-4; D not resolved. Germline loops: CDR1 MNHEY, CDR2 SMNVEV (reference sequence). The CDR3 loop spans 12 amino acids. V was shortened by 5 bases and J by 6 bases, with 7 bases between the two germline ends. CDR3 DNA sequence: TGTGCCAGCAGTGGTGGGGATGAAAAACTGTTTTTT. Its translation is CASSGGDEKLFF.

This chain joins TRBV29-1 and TRBJ1-1; D is undetermined. The CDR3 loop spans 11 amino acids. From germline, CDR1 is SQVTM and CDR2 ANQGSEA. The V gene lost 5 bases and the J gene lost 1 base, with 5 bases spanning the gap. The CDR3 sequence: CSVSENTEAFF. CDR3 DNA: TGCAGCGTTTCGGAGAACACTGAAGCTTTCTTT.

About this clone: The same CDR3 arises from other DNA sequences in this sample as well. This chain connects TRBV10-3 to TRBJ2-2, with a weak D call TRBD1 (6 bases). The CDR3 covers 12 residues. Trimming removed 9 bases from V and 1 base from J, with 6 bases in between. CDR1 is ENHRY and CDR2 is SYGVKD in the germline V gene. The CDR3 sequence is CAIQGNTGELFF. Here the CDR3 DNA reads TGTGCCATACAGGGGAACACCGGGGAGCTGTTTTTT.

The rearrangement uses TRBV11-2 and TRBJ2-7; possible D gene TRBD2, 7 bases. The V gene's germline CDR1 is SGHAT and CDR2 FQNNGV. Trimming took off 0 bases at V and 4 bases at J, with 13 bases between the two ends. The CDR3 runs 15 residues. This CDR3 reads CASSLEGGALYEQYF. The CDR3 DNA sequence: TGTGCCAGCAGCTTAGAGGGGGGGGCGCTATACGAGCAGTACTTC.

This clone was counted only a few times. At the DNA level, this CDR3 is encoded by other sequences in the same sample as well. The rearrangement joins TRBV5-1 to TRBJ1-1, with D tentatively TRBD1 (5 bases). Trimming left V 3 bases short and J 3 bases short, with 6 bases between. Germline V CDR1 and CDR2: SGHRS, YFSETQ. This CDR3 contains 12 residues. The CDR3 sequence: CASSWGDTEAFF. DNA of the CDR3: TGCGCCAGCAGCTGGGGGGACACTGAAGCTTTCTTT.

V gene TRBV4-3 combines with J gene TRBJ2-1; no clear D. The CDR3 is 13 amino acids. The germline CDR1 and CDR2 sequences are LGHNA and YSLEER. V lost 5 bases and J 5 bases, leaving 10 bases between the germline ends. CDR3 nucleotides: TGCGCCAGCAGCAGGCAACTTCACAATGAGCAGTTCTTC. Amino acids: CASSRQLHNEQFF.

This chain uses TRBV19 with TRBJ2-1; TRBD2 agrees at 12 bases. Germline-derived CDR1 and CDR2 are LNHDA and SQIVND (reference sequence). There are 18 residues in the CDR3. V shed 3 bases and J 8 bases; nucleotides not matched to a gene: 14. Here the CDR3 reads CASSISASGGAYDDEQFF. DNA for the CDR3: TGTGCCAGTAGTATCTCGGCTAGCGGGGGGGCCTATGACGATGAGCAGTTCTTC.

This rearrangement joins TRBV6-4 to TRBJ2-3, with D perhaps matching TRBD1 (6 bases). The CDR3 sequence is 16 residues long. Germline V CDR1 and CDR2: MRHNA, SNTAGT. V shed 4 bases and J shed 3 bases, with 17 bases lying between them. The CDR3 DNA is TGTGCCAGCAGTGTCCCCAATTTCGGACAGACAGATACGCAGTATTTT. It is translated as CASSVPNFGQTDTQYF.

A remark on this clone: An end of the junction does not agree with germline; a read error may underlie this. CDR3: CASSPFTGANVLTF. In DNA form, the CDR3 reads TGTGCTAGCAGCCCCTTTACTGGGGCCAACGTCCTGACTTTC. The chain is built from TRBV7-7 and TRBJ2-6; D gene unclear. The V gene's germline CDR1 is SSHAT and CDR2 FNYEAQ (reference sequence). The CDR3 consists of 14 residues.

This chain uses TRBV2 with TRBJ2-3, with a tentative D call TRBD1 (5 bases). Per the germline V gene, CDR1 is SNHLY and CDR2 is FYNNEI. V dropped 9 bases and J dropped 5 bases, with 12 bases sitting between them. The CDR3 sequence is 12 residues long. The CDR3 spells CASGALQDTQYF. The CDR3, as DNA: TGTGCCAGTGGGGCCCTACAAGATACGCAGTATTTT.